What follows are 21 T cell receptor beta chains derived from one specimen sequenced in a study of blood T cell repertoires in COVID-19. The repertoire was sequenced with immunoSEQ multiplex PCR; TCRdb's copy has only in-frame clones and lacks some. This table holds 150,000 or so clones, roughly 86% found once. Input material: peripheral blood. The receptor source for this set is a human donor in a cohort sampled during active COVID-19.

V and J are TRBV7-8 and TRBJ2-2; 11 nucleotides match TRBD1. This CDR3 contains 17 residues. The J segment lost 4 bases and the V segment lost 4 bases, leaving 8 bases of the junction unmatched. CDR1 and CDR2 from the germline V gene are SGHVS and FQNEAQ. The CDR3: CASSSHRTGGITGELFF. The CDR3 bases are TGTGCCAGCAGCTCCCATAGGACAGGGGGCATCACCGGGGAGCTGTTTTTT.

V usage is TRBV29-1 and J usage is TRBJ2-4; a weak D match, TRBD1 (6 bases). Germline CDR1 SQVTM, CDR2 ANQGSEA. The CDR3 loop spans 14 amino acids. V lost 1 base and J lost 6, with 13 bases in between. The CDR3 protein is CSVEGGRRPNIQYF. In DNA form, the CDR3 reads TGCAGCGTTGAAGGGGGGCGAAGGCCAAACATTCAGTACTTC.

The chain employs TRBV24-1 and TRBJ2-2; D unclear. Per germline, CDR1 KGHDR and CDR2 SFDVKD. There are 15 residues in the CDR3. The V end was cut by 4 bases, the J end by 4 bases, with 12 bases between. CDR3 region: CATSDPGMGTGELFF. CDR3 bases: TGTGCCACCAGTGACCCGGGTATGGGCACCGGGGAGCTGTTTTTT.

V usage is TRBV12-3 or TRBV12-4 and J usage is TRBJ1-1; 8 positions agree with TRBD1. CDR3 length: 13 residues. V was clipped by 2 bases and J by 4 bases; unmatched bases: 0. The CDR3 loop reads CASSLQGATEAFF. The CDR3 bases are TGTGCCAGCAGTTTACAGGGGGCCACTGAAGCTTTCTTT.

In nucleotides, the CDR3 is TGTGCCAGCAGCTCTAGTGGTACTAGCGGGGGGCCCTACGAGCAGTACTTC. Its translation: CASSSSGTSGGPYEQYF. The chain carries TRBV7-2 and TRBJ2-7, with 12 bases aligning to TRBD2. Germline lookup yields CDR1 SGHTA and CDR2 FQGNSA. The CDR3 has 17 amino acids. Unmatched junction bases numbered 9, after V lost 4 bases and J lost 2 bases.

This chain uses TRBV19 with TRBJ2-3; D is possibly TRBD1 (6 bases). V gave up 1 base and J gave up 11 bases, with 25 bases separating them. This CDR3 is 17 amino acids long. Germline V gene sequence: CDR1 LNHDA, CDR2 SQIVND (reference sequence). The CDR3 sequence: CASSIVLSPGHDARQYF. CDR3 nucleotides: TGTGCCAGTAGTATAGTTCTTTCCCCGGGACACGACGCTAGGCAGTATTTT.

The chain uses TRBV15 and TRBJ2-7; D is possibly TRBD2 (6 bases). The CDR3 covers 17 residues. Looked up from germline, CDR1 is LNHNV and CDR2 is YYDKDF (reference sequence). V was shortened by 0 bases and J by 0 bases, with 15 bases between the two germline ends. The CDR3 region has the DNA TGTGCCACCAGCAGAGATGGGGCGGGGCCCTTCTCCTACGAGCAGTACTTC. This encodes CATSRDGAGPFSYEQYF.

The genes are TRBV5-8 and TRBJ2-6; D perhaps matches TRBD2 (5 bases). The CDR3 extends over 16 amino acids. The V and J ends lost 1 base and 1 base respectively, with 9 bases between them. CDR1 is SGHTS, CDR2 YDEGEE, per germline. The CDR3 sequence is CASSLWAGSGANVLTF. In DNA form, the CDR3 reads TGTGCCAGCAGCTTGTGGGCGGGTTCTGGGGCCAACGTCCTGACTTTC.

The chain joins TRBV7-2 to TRBJ2-3, with 9 bases aligning to TRBD2. Germline trimming cut 5 bases from V and 8 bases from J; bases unmatched to any gene: 5. The CDR3 runs 13 residues. Germline CDR1 and CDR2: SGHTA and FQGNSA. The CDR3 reads CASSHSGGGTQYF. The CDR3 DNA reads TGTGCCAGCAGCCATAGCGGGGGAGGTACGCAGTATTTT.

This chain links TRBV7-9 with TRBJ1-4; tentative D call: TRBD1 (5 bases). Germline-derived CDR1 and CDR2 are SEHNR and FQNEAQ (reference sequence). The V and J ends lost 1 base and 3 bases respectively, with 12 bases between them. The CDR3 covers 16 residues. CDR3 amino acids: CASSLVGGGANEKLFF. Written as DNA, the CDR3 is TGTGCCAGCAGCTTAGTAGGCGGGGGAGCTAATGAAAAACTGTTTTTT.

The CDR3 sequence: CASSPSLQAGELFF. The CDR3 DNA follows: TGTGCCAGCTCACCAAGCCTCCAGGCGGGGGAACTGTTTTTT. V gene TRBV18 combines with J gene TRBJ1-4; a weak D match, TRBD1 (5 bases). V gave up 2 bases and J gave up 12 bases, with 16 bases separating them. The germline CDR1 and CDR2 sequences are KGHSH and LQKENI. This CDR3 has 14 amino acids.

The chain links TRBV5-1 to TRBJ2-5, with D perhaps matching TRBD2 (5 bases). The CDR3 is 14 amino acids. CDR1 and CDR2 (germline): SGHRS, YFSETQ. Deletions cut 2 bases from V and 2 bases from J, with 10 bases between. The CDR3 sequence is CASSFGRGQETQYF. The CDR3 DNA reads as TGCGCCAGCAGCTTTGGACGAGGGCAAGAGACCCAGTACTTC.

The V gene is TRBV30, the J gene TRBJ2-4; D possibly corresponds to TRBD2 (6 bases). Germline CDR1 and CDR2: GTSNPN and SVGIG (reference sequence). This CDR3 spans 13 amino acids. V gave up 5 bases and J gave up 6 bases, with 14 bases separating them. This CDR3 reads CAWALGGVNIQYF. CDR3 sequence (DNA): TGTGCCTGGGCCCTTGGCGGGGTAAACATTCAGTACTTC.

The CDR3 coding sequence is TGTGCCAGCAGTCCACCCCCTCAGGGTGTTTCTGGAAACACCATATATTTT. Its protein is CASSPPPQGVSGNTIYF. The rearrangement links TRBV28 to TRBJ1-3, with a weak D call TRBD1 (5 bases). Germline CDR1 is MDHEN and CDR2 is SYDVKM. CDR3 size: 17 residues. The V end lost 5 bases, the J end lost 1 base, and 18 bases lay between the germline ends.

The V and J genes are TRBV5-1 and TRBJ1-1; unclear D gene. Trimming took off 4 bases at V and 4 bases at J, with 11 bases between the two ends. The CDR3 length is 13 residues. Germline V gene sequence: CDR1 SGHRS, CDR2 YFSETQ. CDR3 bases: TGCGCCAGCAGCGGGCATTTGGGCACTGAAGCTTTCTTT. As protein: CASSGHLGTEAFF.

The chain joins TRBV18 to TRBJ1-2; weak D call: TRBD1 (5 bases). This CDR3 has 13 amino acids. Germline CDR1 reads KGHSH; CDR2 reads LQKENI. The V end lost 3 bases, the J end lost 5 bases, and 10 bases lay between the germline ends. CDR3 residues: CASSPEGRYGYTF. In DNA form, the CDR3 reads TGTGCCAGCTCACCTGAGGGGAGGTATGGCTACACCTTC. Filled out from reference TRBV18 and TRBJ1-2, the complete variable domain reads NAGVMQNPRHLVRRRGQEARLRCSPMKGHSHVYWYRQLPEEGLKFMVYLQKENIIDESGMPKERFSAEFPKEGPSILRIQQVVRGDSAAYFCASSPEGRYGYTFGSGTRLTVV.

The chain has TRBV6-1 and TRBJ1-2; 7 bases match TRBD1. Germline values: CDR1 MNHNS, CDR2 SASEGT. The CDR3 contains 17 residues. With 4 bases clipped from V and 4 bases from J, the junction kept 15 bases outside the gene matches. CDR3 residues: CASSGTGLVDRRYGYTF. The CDR3 DNA sequence: TGTGCCAGCAGTGGGACAGGTTTGGTTGATCGTCGCTATGGCTACACCTTC.

This clone was seen just once. V and J are TRBV6-2 or TRBV6-3 and TRBJ1-2; no clear D. Germline V CDR1 and CDR2: MNHEY, SVGEGT. V lost 5 bases and J lost 5, with 6 bases in between. This CDR3 has 11 amino acids. The CDR3 DNA reads TGTGCCAGCAGTGCCCGGTATGGCTACACCTTC. Translation gives CASSARYGYTF.

This rearrangement joins TRBV7-9 to TRBJ2-3; D perhaps matches TRBD2 (7 bases). Per the germline V gene, CDR1 is SEHNR and CDR2 is FQNEAQ (reference sequence). The CDR3 spans 15 residues. With 4 bases removed from V and 3 bases from J, the gap between germline ends came to 14 bases. The CDR3 reads CASSSLGGETDTQYF. The CDR3 nucleotides read TGTGCCAGCAGCTCCCTAGGGGGGGAGACAGATACGCAGTATTTT.

The rearrangement links TRBV5-1 to TRBJ2-7; possibly TRBD2 for D (5 bases). CDR3 length equals 16 residues. The germline V and J ends were trimmed by 4 bases and 4 bases, with 21 bases remaining between them. Germline V gene data show CDR1 as SGHRS and CDR2 as YFSETQ. The CDR3 nucleotides are TGCGCCAGCAGCCCCCCTTACTCGACGGGAACTTACGAGCAGTACTTC. This translates into CASSPPYSTGTYEQYF.

This clone has a single count. The CDR3 is CASSLADREQYF. DNA of the CDR3: TGTGCCAGCAGCTTAGCGGACAGGGAGCAGTACTTC. J is TRBJ2-7 and V is TRBV7-9, with 7 bases lining up with TRBD1. Germline CDR1 is SEHNR and CDR2 is FQNEAQ (reference sequence). CDR3 length: 12 residues. With 0 bases clipped from V and 7 bases from J, the junction kept 0 bases outside the gene matches. Variable domain in full (rest from reference TRBV7-9 and TRBJ2-7): DTGVSQNPRHKITKRGQNVTFRCDPISEHNRLYWYRQTLGQGPEFLTYFQNEAQLEKSRLLSDRFSAERPKGSFSTLEIQRTEQGDSAMYLCASSLADREQYFGPGTRLTVT.